This T cell receptor (beta chain) was documented in a study of post-analysis software for immune sequencing data (dated by TCRdb to 2015 to 2017). Notes on the research overall: Disease courses on record covered relapsing-remitting, secondary progressive and progressive-relapsing multiple sclerosis, though some patients had no subtype annotation. The patient repertoires were set against 10 to 11 previously published healthy control repertoires from donors whose ages ranged from about 6 to 25 years. A subset of samples was prepared in parallel using single-end sample barcoding, then pooled and co-amplified after Illumina adapter ligation.

To prepare the library, PCR was applied. The sequencing machine was an Illumina HiSeq 2500. To reduce PCR and sequencing biases, unique molecular identifiers were incorporated into the TCR beta cDNA libraries. Per 1 to 10 million input T cells, approximately 500,000 cDNA molecules were obtained, such that each molecule approximated one T cell. The patient libraries were prepared and sequenced with the same protocol used for the earlier healthy control dataset. Samples belonging to the same batch were prepared together, multiplexed and sequenced on a shared HiSeq lane. For the original study's pipeline: Raw barcoded reads were processed with MIGEC, and single-read molecular identifier groups were discarded before consensus assembly and CDR3 extraction. Clonotype tables were post-analysed with VDJtools, and diversity was normalized by down-sampling all datasets to the smallest sample size. Repertoire overlap clustering matched CDR3 amino acid but not nucleotide sequences to correct batch-related cross-sample contamination. Starting from the raw public reads, TCRdb applied fastp trimming at Q25, assembled clones with MiXCR and retained in-frame beta chains. Entries that share a CDR3 protein sequence are merged under the most common genes and DNA. TCRdb, not the original authors, processed these V and J calls. The sample yields fewer than 850,000 distinct CDR3 sequences; approximately 30% were counted once. Around 0.56% of the sample rests with the top ten.

To demonstrate the VDJtools post-analysis software, TCR beta repertoires were profiled from the peripheral blood of about 13 young patients with multiple sclerosis. The patients with multiple sclerosis were children and adolescents between roughly 6 and 16 years of age. Study-wide findings and limitations: When samples were clustered directly using the F measure, samples prepared in the same batch co-clustered strongly, which prompted a batch-effect correction. Multiple sclerosis patients had significantly lower normalized Chao1 diversity than controls, a result that suggests substantial peripheral T-cell clonal expansion. The control group was slightly older than the multiple sclerosis patient group. Patients showed significantly higher frequencies than controls for a handful of TRBV segments, among them TRBV5-6, TRBV5-1 and TRBV20-1.

The germline V gene encodes CDR1 SGDLS and CDR2 YYNGEE. From its cysteine to its phenylalanine, the CDR3 spans 14 amino acids. Of all the DNA, just the CDR3 is kept, 42 bases in frame from base 1. Unmatched junction bases come to 2, with V trimmed by 4 bases and J by 3 bases. This clonotype was counted a few times. Its target antigen remains unknown. The record has no base qualities; no much larger clone is one base away. The chain couples TRBV9 to TRBJ2-5, and 11 bases in between align with TRBD2. Input material: blood. This clonotype was sampled from a girl aged 10-17 years with multiple sclerosis. For the CDR3, the sequence is CASSMGLAEETQYF. The DNA sequence follows: TGTGCCAGCAGCATGGGACTAGCGGAAGAGACCCAGTACTTC.